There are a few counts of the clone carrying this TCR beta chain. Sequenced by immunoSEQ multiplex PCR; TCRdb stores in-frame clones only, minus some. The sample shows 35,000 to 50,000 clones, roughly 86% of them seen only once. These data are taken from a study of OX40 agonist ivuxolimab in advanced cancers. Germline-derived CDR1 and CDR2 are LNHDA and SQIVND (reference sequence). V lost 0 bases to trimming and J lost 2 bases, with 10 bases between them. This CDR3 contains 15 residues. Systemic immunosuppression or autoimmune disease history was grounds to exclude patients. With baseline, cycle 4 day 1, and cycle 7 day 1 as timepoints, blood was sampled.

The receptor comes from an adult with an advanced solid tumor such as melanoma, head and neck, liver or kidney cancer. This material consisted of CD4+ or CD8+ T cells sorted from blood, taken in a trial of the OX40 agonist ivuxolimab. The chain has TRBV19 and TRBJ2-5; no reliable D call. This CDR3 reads CASSIDPGWQETQYF. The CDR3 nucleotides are TGTGCCAGTAGTATAGATCCGGGTTGGCAAGAGACCCAGTACTTC.